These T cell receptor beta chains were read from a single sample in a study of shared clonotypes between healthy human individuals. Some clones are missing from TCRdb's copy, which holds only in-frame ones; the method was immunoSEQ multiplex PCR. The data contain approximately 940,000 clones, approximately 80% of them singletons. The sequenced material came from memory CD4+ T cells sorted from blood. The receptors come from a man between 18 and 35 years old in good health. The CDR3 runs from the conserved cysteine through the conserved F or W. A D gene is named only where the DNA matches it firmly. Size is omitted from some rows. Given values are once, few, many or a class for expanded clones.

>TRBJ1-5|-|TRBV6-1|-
CASSERSNQPQHF
TGTGCCAGCAGTGAGAGGAGCAATCAGCCCCAGCATTTT
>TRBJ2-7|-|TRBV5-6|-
CASSGATGTANYEQYF
TGTGCCAGCAGCGGCGCTACCGGGACCGCTAACTACGAGCAGTACTTC
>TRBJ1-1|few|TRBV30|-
CASVPYTEAFF
TGTGCCTCGGTCCCTTACACTGAAGCTTTCTTT
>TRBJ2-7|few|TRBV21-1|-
CASSNGQVLYEQYF
TGTGCCAGCAGCAACGGACAGGTCCTCTACGAGCAGTACTTC
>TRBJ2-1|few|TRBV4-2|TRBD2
CASSLTSGGDNEQFF
TGTGCCAGCAGCCTAACTAGCGGGGGAGACAATGAGCAGTTCTTC
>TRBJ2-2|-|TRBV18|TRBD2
CASSSAGTSGVGGELFF
TGTGCCAGCTCTTCTGCCGGGACTAGCGGCGTTGGCGGGGAGCTGTTTTTT
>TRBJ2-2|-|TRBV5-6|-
CASSLVGPGELFF
TGTGCCAGCAGCTTGGTAGGACCCGGGGAGCTGTTTTTT
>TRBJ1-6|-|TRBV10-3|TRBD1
CAISDSGTGRSPLHF
TGTGCCATCAGTGATTCCGGGACAGGGAGATCACCCCTCCACTTT
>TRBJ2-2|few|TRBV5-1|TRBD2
CASSFSSGGISAGELFF
TGCGCCAGCAGCTTCTCTAGCGGGGGTATTAGTGCCGGGGAGCTGTTTTTT
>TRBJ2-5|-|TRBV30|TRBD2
CAWSGGLSETQYF
TGTGCCTGGAGCGGGGGGTTATCAGAGACCCAGTACTTC